One and the same sample provided the 32 T cell receptor beta chains below, sequenced in a study of PD-L1 blockade in urothelial cancer. TCRdb keeps only in-frame clones here, not all; method: immunoSEQ multiplex PCR. Altogether 70,000 to 75,000 clones are present, around 90% being singletons, with the ten largest covering 3.4%. The input for sequencing was PBMCs, taken around atezolizumab (anti-PD-L1) treatment. These TCRs come from a man aged 60 to 69 with urothelial cancer.

This clone has only one observation. This CDR3 reads CASSVGTGAGLSGNTIYF. The CDR3 coding sequence is TGTGCCAGCAGCGTAGGCACAGGGGCAGGCCTCTCTGGAAACACCATATATTTT. The J gene is TRBJ1-3, the V gene TRBV9, with 7 bases matching TRBD1. The CDR3 is 18 residues long. V lost 0 bases and J lost 0; bases outside the gene matches: 9. Germline V lookup: CDR1 SGDLS, CDR2 YYNGEE.

The chain joins TRBV7-2 to TRBJ2-1, with D tentatively TRBD2 (6 bases). The germline V gene encodes CDR1 SGHTA and CDR2 FQGNSA. The V and J ends lost 5 bases and 1 base respectively, with 12 bases between them. The CDR3 extends over 15 amino acids. This CDR3 reads CASSLLATSYNEQFF. In DNA, the CDR3 is TGTGCCAGCAGCCTCCTAGCGACATCCTACAATGAGCAGTTCTTC.

The gene calls are TRBV19 and TRBJ2-3; maybe TRBD1 (6 bases). Germline CDR1 reads LNHDA; CDR2 reads SQIVND (reference sequence). Trimming took off 5 bases at V and 2 bases at J, with 11 bases between the two ends. This CDR3 contains 14 residues. Here the CDR3 reads CASSPGHPTDTQYF. The CDR3 bases are TGTGCCAGTAGTCCGGGACACCCCACAGATACGCAGTATTTT. The complete variable domain, with remaining parts taken from reference TRBV19 and TRBJ2-3, reads DGGITQSPKYLFRKEGQNVTLSCEQNLNHDAMYWYRQDPGQGLRLIYYSQIVNDFQKGDIAEGYSVSREKKESFPLTVTSAQKNPTAFYLCASSPGHPTDTQYFGPGTRLTVL.

The gene calls are TRBV5-1 and TRBJ2-5; TRBD1 aligns across 8 bases. CDR3 length: 15 residues. V lost 4 bases, J lost 2 bases, and 7 bases stayed unmatched. From germline, CDR1 is SGHRS and CDR2 YFSETQ. CDR3 residues: CASSLYRGRQETQYF. The CDR3 region has the DNA TGCGCCAGCAGCCTATACAGGGGGAGGCAAGAGACCCAGTACTTC.

The chain carries TRBV19 and TRBJ2-5; no firm D call. The germline V and J ends were trimmed by 5 bases and 1 base, with 8 bases remaining between them. The CDR3 extends over 13 amino acids. Germline CDR1 reads LNHDA; CDR2 reads SQIVND (reference sequence). This chain's CDR3 is CASSSTFQETQYF. DNA of the CDR3: TGTGCCAGTAGTTCGACTTTCCAAGAGACCCAGTACTTC.

This clone was counted a single time. The genes are TRBV7-9 and TRBJ1-2; D is unclear. Per germline, CDR1 SEHNR and CDR2 FQNEAQ (reference sequence). CDR3 size: 15 residues. The V end lost 1 base, the J end lost 0 bases, and 9 bases lay between the germline ends. This CDR3 is CASSLVLGANYGYTF. The CDR3 DNA reads as TGTGCCAGCAGCTTAGTGTTGGGAGCTAACTATGGCTACACCTTC.

The CDR3 bases are TGTGCCAGCAGTAGGATAGGGGCCCGGGCAGATACGCAGTATTTT. Protein product: CASSRIGARADTQYF. This chain connects TRBV28 to TRBJ2-3; D is possibly TRBD1 (5 bases). The CDR3 consists of 15 residues. The V end was cut by 5 bases, the J end by 4 bases, with 16 bases between. CDR1 and CDR2 (germline): MDHEN, SYDVKM.

The chain has TRBV6-5 and TRBJ2-3; possible D gene TRBD1, 6 bases. The CDR3 contains 13 residues. CDR1 is MNHEY, CDR2 SVGAGI, per germline. Trimming took off 6 bases at V and 2 bases at J, with 9 bases between the two ends. The DNA for the CDR3 is TGTGCCAGCAGGTGGGGGCCCACAGATACGCAGTATTTT. Its translation: CASRWGPTDTQYF.

The chain links TRBV6-5 to TRBJ2-7, with TRBD2 identical over 10 bases. The germline V gene encodes CDR1 MNHEY and CDR2 SVGAGI. Unmatched junction bases numbered 6, after V lost 6 bases and J lost 10 bases. The CDR3 consists of 12 residues. The CDR3 nucleotides are TGTGCCAGCAGCAGGACTAGCGGATCCCAGTACTTC. This codes for CASSRTSGSQYF.

The chain employs TRBV18 and TRBJ1-4, with 8 bases lining up with TRBD1. The CDR3 has 12 residues. The germline V gene has CDR1 KGHSH and CDR2 LQKENI. Trimming took 5 bases from V and 13 from J; bases not matched to a gene: 6. CDR3 in amino acids: CASSSGQGTLFF. The DNA for the CDR3 is TGTGCCAGCTCATCAGGACAGGGCACACTGTTTTTT.

This chain connects TRBV18 to TRBJ1-5, with unresolved D. V gave up 3 bases and J gave up 10 bases, with 16 bases separating them. CDR1 is KGHSH and CDR2 is LQKENI in the germline V gene. The CDR3 runs to 14 residues. The CDR3 loop reads CASSPLDGDYPQHF. CDR3 DNA: TGTGCCAGCTCACCGCTCGACGGAGACTATCCCCAGCATTTT.

The chain joins TRBV4-3 to TRBJ2-1; a possible D gene is TRBD2 (6 bases). CDR1 is LGHNA, CDR2 YSLEER, per germline. V lost 4 bases, J lost 6 bases, and 19 bases lay in between. The CDR3 is 16 amino acids. CDR3 protein: CASSPAGGRTPNEQFF. Written as DNA, the CDR3 is TGCGCCAGCAGCCCAGCGGGTGGGAGAACCCCCAATGAGCAGTTCTTC.

V gene TRBV7-2 combines with J gene TRBJ2-7; 12 bases agree with TRBD1. From germline, CDR1 is SGHTA and CDR2 FQGNSA. With 3 bases clipped from V and 8 bases from J, the junction kept 2 bases outside the gene matches. The CDR3 extends over 13 amino acids. CDR3: CASSFGTGGQQYF. The CDR3 DNA reads TGTGCCAGCAGCTTTGGGACAGGGGGCCAGCAGTACTTC.

The chain has TRBV5-1 and TRBJ2-2; TRBD1 agrees at 9 bases. After removal of 2 bases from V and 6 bases from J, the junction contained 8 bases not matched to a gene. Germline CDR1 reads SGHRS; CDR2 reads YFSETQ. The CDR3 runs 16 residues. CDR3 nucleotides: TGCGCCAGCAGCTTCCCGGGACAGGGTGGTGCCGGGGAGCTGTTTTTT. This translates into CASSFPGQGGAGELFF.

This sequence joins TRBV7-3 and TRBJ2-1, with TRBD2 matching 12 bases. The germline gives CDR1 SGHTA, CDR2 FQGTGA. The CDR3 is made up of 16 amino acids. After removal of 5 bases from V and 9 bases from J, the junction contained 11 bases not matched to a gene. The CDR3 region has the DNA TGTGCCAGCAGCCCCCAGACTAGCGGGGGAGCGGGTGAGCAGTTCTTC. Translating gives CASSPQTSGGAGEQFF. Supplemented by reference TRBV7-3 and TRBJ2-1, the full variable domain reads GAGVSQTPSNKVTEKGKYVELRCDPISGHTALYWYRQSLGQGPEFLIYFQGTGAADDSGLPNDRFFAVRPEGSVSTLKIQRTERGDSAVYLCASSPQTSGGAGEQFFGPGTRLTVL.

The chain recombines TRBV7-6 with TRBJ1-2, with 12 bases aligning to TRBD1. The CDR3 runs 16 residues. From germline, CDR1 is SGHVS and CDR2 FNYEAQ. V was clipped by 0 bases and J by 7 bases; unmatched bases: 6. Written as DNA, the CDR3 is TGTGCCAGCAGCTTAGCCCCGGGACAGGGGGCAGGTGGCTACACCTTC. It translates to CASSLAPGQGAGGYTF. The full variable domain, in which reference TRBV7-6 and TRBJ1-2 provide the parts outside the CDR3, is GAGVSQSPRYKVTKRGQDVALRCDPISGHVSLYWYRQALGQGPEFLTYFNYEAQQDKSGLPNDRFSAERPEGSISTLTIQRTEQRDSAMYRCASSLAPGQGAGGYTFGSGTRLTVV.

The chain uses TRBV5-1 and TRBJ2-4; TRBD1 aligns across 8 bases. After removal of 0 bases from V and 4 bases from J, the junction contained 0 bases not matched to a gene. CDR3 length: 14 residues. Looked up from germline, CDR1 is SGHRS and CDR2 is YFSETQ. The CDR3 region has the DNA TGCGCCAGCAGCTTGGGACAGGGGAAAAACATTCAGTACTTC. Translation gives CASSLGQGKNIQYF.

As to this clone: An end of the junction differs from the germline gene, which may be a read error. DNA for the CDR3: TGTGCCAGCAGCCTAGCGGGAGGGCCACATGAGCAGTTCTTC. Its translation: CASSLAGGPHEQFF. The chain combines TRBV7-9 with TRBJ2-1; 12 positions match TRBD2. The CDR3 extends over 14 amino acids. Germline V gives CDR1 SEHNR, CDR2 FQNEAQ (reference sequence).

The chain uses TRBV29-1 and TRBJ2-3; D remains unclear. The germline V gene has CDR1 SQVTM and CDR2 ANQGSEA. The CDR3 length is 13 residues. The V and J ends lost 1 base and 5 bases respectively, with 10 bases between them. CDR3 nucleotides: TGCAGCGTTGAAGTGGCGAGCGTAGATACGCAGTATTTT. It is translated as CSVEVASVDTQYF.

The chain couples TRBV4-1 to TRBJ2-7; TRBD1 matches at 8 bases. The germline CDR1 and CDR2 sequences are MGHRA and YSYEKL. The junction had 7 bases not matched to a gene; V was cut back by 3 bases and J by 0 bases. The CDR3 length is 16 residues. The CDR3 nucleotides read TGCGCCAGCAGCCACCAACAGGGGGTTTACTCCTACGAGCAGTACTTC. It encodes CASSHQQGVYSYEQYF.

The rearrangement links TRBV5-1 to TRBJ1-1, with 7 bases lining up with TRBD1. Germline V gives CDR1 SGHRS, CDR2 YFSETQ. J lost 1 base, V lost 3 bases, and 9 bases had no gene match. The CDR3 spans 16 residues. The chain's CDR3 is CASSWRPGGGNTEAFF. In nucleotides, the CDR3 is TGCGCCAGCAGCTGGCGCCCAGGGGGAGGGAACACTGAAGCTTTCTTT.

The genes are TRBV5-6 and TRBJ1-2; maybe TRBD1 (5 bases). Germline V gene sequence: CDR1 SGHDT, CDR2 YYEEEE. The V and J ends lost 0 bases and 9 bases respectively, with 18 bases between them. This CDR3 contains 15 residues. The chain's CDR3 is CASSLEASGGRSYTF. Written as DNA, the CDR3 is TGTGCCAGCAGCTTGGAGGCTAGCGGGGGTCGAAGCTACACCTTC.

The chain recombines TRBV11-2 with TRBJ1-1; D unresolved. This CDR3 has 14 amino acids. With 5 bases removed from V and 1 base from J, the gap between germline ends came to 11 bases. CDR1 and CDR2 from the germline V gene are SGHAT and FQNNGV. The CDR3 spells CASSPLGWNTEAFF. CDR3 DNA: TGTGCCAGCAGCCCTCTCGGGTGGAACACTGAAGCTTTCTTT.

CDR3 sequence (DNA): TGTGCCAGCAGCGCCGACAGGGGCTACGAGCAGTACTTC. It is translated as CASSADRGYEQYF. This sequence joins TRBV9 and TRBJ2-7; 8 bases line up with TRBD1. The ends lost 3 bases at V and 3 bases at J; junction bases unmatched: 2. Looked up from germline, CDR1 is SGDLS and CDR2 is YYNGEE. The CDR3 sequence is 13 residues long. The whole variable domain, remainder taken from reference TRBV9 and TRBJ2-7, is DSGVTQTPKHLITATGQRVTLRCSPRSGDLSVYWYQQSLDQGLQFLIQYYNGEERAKGNILERFSAQQFPDLHSELNLSSLELGDSALYFCASSADRGYEQYFGPGTRLTVT.

V gene TRBV11-2 combines with J gene TRBJ2-1; D may be TRBD2 (6 bases). This CDR3 contains 16 residues. CDR1 and CDR2 from the germline V gene are SGHAT and FQNNGV. The V end lost 4 bases, the J end lost 6 bases, and 19 bases lay between the germline ends. The CDR3 is CASSSTLAAKRNEQFF. The CDR3 coding sequence is TGTGCCAGCAGCTCGACCTTAGCGGCGAAACGCAATGAGCAGTTCTTC.

The chain is built from TRBV19 and TRBJ1-5; 9 nucleotides align to TRBD1. Trimming removed 3 bases from V and 6 bases from J; junction bases left unmatched: 6. The germline gives CDR1 LNHDA, CDR2 SQIVND (reference sequence). The CDR3 totals 15 residues. CDR3 bases: TGTGCCAGTAGTATCGACAGGGGGAGAGGTCAGCCCCAGCATTTT. This gives the protein CASSIDRGRGQPQHF.

In this sample, this clone turned up once. The V gene is TRBV28, the J gene TRBJ2-5; perhaps TRBD2 as D (6 bases). Trimming cost V 5 bases and J 2 bases, with 15 bases left between them. The CDR3 is made up of 15 amino acids. Germline CDR1 and CDR2: MDHEN and SYDVKM. The CDR3: CASSNPGLLQETQYF. The DNA of the CDR3 is TGTGCCAGCAGTAACCCGGGACTCTTACAAGAGACCCAGTACTTC.

This clone was seen only a few times. The chain combines TRBV29-1 with TRBJ2-1; no clear D gene. This CDR3 spans 13 amino acids. The V gene lost 1 base and the J gene lost 0 bases, with 4 bases spanning the gap. CDR1 SQVTM and CDR2 ANQGSEA come from the germline V gene. The CDR3 here is CSVEAGSYNEQFF. The CDR3 DNA is TGCAGCGTTGAAGCGGGCTCCTACAATGAGCAGTTCTTC.

The rearrangement joins TRBV9 to TRBJ1-5; 8 bases line up with TRBD1. This CDR3 has 16 residues. Per the germline V gene, CDR1 is SGDLS and CDR2 is YYNGEE. The junction had 6 bases not matched to a gene; V was cut back by 2 bases and J by 2 bases. In DNA form, the CDR3 reads TGTGCCAGCAGCGTCGGTCCGGGACAGGGCAATCAGCCCCAGCATTTT. Translation gives CASSVGPGQGNQPQHF.

The chain links TRBV10-3 to TRBJ2-7; possible D gene TRBD2, 6 bases. This CDR3 contains 14 residues. Per the germline V gene, CDR1 is ENHRY and CDR2 is SYGVKD. V lost 0 bases and J 9 bases, leaving 15 bases between the germline ends. Written as DNA, the CDR3 is TGTGCCATCAGTGAGTCGCGGGACGTTATAGGGCAGTACTTC. Translating gives CAISESRDVIGQYF.

The chain recombines TRBV30 with TRBJ2-7; tentatively, D is TRBD1 (5 bases). Germline CDR1 reads GTSNPN; CDR2 reads SVGIG (reference sequence). The V gene lost 0 bases and the J gene lost 4 bases, with 10 bases spanning the gap. This CDR3 region has 13 residues. CDR3 sequence reads: CAWSVQVTYEQYF. The DNA of the CDR3 is TGTGCCTGGAGTGTACAGGTAACTTACGAGCAGTACTTC.

The chain has TRBV11-2 and TRBJ2-7, with 10 bases lining up with TRBD2. Germline loops: CDR1 SGHAT, CDR2 FQNNGV. The ends lost 5 bases at V and 6 bases at J; junction bases unmatched: 10. The CDR3 consists of 15 residues. CDR3 residues: CASSPITSGRGEQYF. The CDR3 DNA reads as TGTGCCAGCAGCCCCATTACCAGCGGGAGGGGCGAGCAGTACTTC.